This entry describes one TCR beta chain. These data are taken from a study of T cell changes during pregnancy in multiple sclerosis. Germline CDR1 LNHDA, CDR2 SQIVND (reference sequence). This CDR3 is built from 17 residues. V dropped 6 bases and J dropped 9; count of bases not matched to a gene: 21. Clones were sequenced by immunoSEQ multiplex PCR, and TCRdb holds only the in-frame ones, with some missing. There are 30,000 to 40,000 clones in the sample; roughly nine tenths occur only once, and 5% to 6% lies in the top ten. Specimen: peripheral blood, collected in the third trimester of pregnancy. The receptor was isolated from a female donor in good health, enrolled as a control in a pregnancy study. The rearrangement uses TRBV19 and TRBJ2-7; 9 bases agree with TRBD1. CDR3 DNA: TGTGCCAGTAGCCCGACAGGGGGGATGCCTACGATTTCCGGGCAGTACTTC. Protein: CASSPTGGMPTISGQYF.